A selection of T cell receptor beta chains follows, all from one sample in a study. TCRdb reprocessed the 5' RACE reads via MiXCR and lists one record per CDR3 protein. The data contain about 40,000 distinct CDR3 sequences, approximately 28% of them seen just once; the ten biggest clones take up approximately 4.1%. Sample: tumor-infiltrating memory CD4+ T cells sorted from the breast tumor. The source is a female donor with breast cancer. The CDR3 runs from the conserved cysteine through the conserved F or W. D genes are given only for firm matches. Clone size is given for some rows only: seen once, a few or many times, or a class if the clone is expanded.

size,D,V,J,CDR3,DNA
-,-,TRBV12-3/TRBV12-4,TRBJ2-2,CASSFRGTGELFF,TGTGCCAGCAGTTTTCGGGGGACTGGGGAGCTGTTTTTT
few,TRBD2,TRBV20-1,TRBJ2-7,CSCSGSSYEQYF,TGCAGTTGTAGCGGGAGCTCCTACGAGCAGTACTTC
few,-,TRBV9,TRBJ1-6,CASSASGGSDNSPLHF,TGTGCCAGCAGCGCCTCGGGGGGGTCGGATAATTCACCCCTCCACTTT
-,-,TRBV2,TRBJ2-7,CASSEYRSEQYF,TGTGCCAGCAGTGAATACAGGAGCGAGCAGTACTTC
few,TRBD1,TRBV27,TRBJ1-5,CASSGGPYSNQPQHF,TGTGCCAGCTCAGGGGGACCTTATAGCAATCAGCCCCAGCATTTT
-,TRBD1,TRBV5-1,TRBJ2-1,CASSRTGDADNEQFF,TGCGCCAGCAGCCGGACAGGGGACGCCGACAATGAGCAGTTCTTC
-,TRBD2,TRBV3-1,TRBJ2-2,CASSQRTSGAYTGELFF,TGTGCCAGCAGCCAAAGGACTAGCGGGGCCTACACCGGGGAGCTGTTTTTT
-,-,TRBV4-1,TRBJ2-7,CASSHQGLSDEQYF,TGCGCCAGCAGCCATCAGGGGCTAAGTGATGAGCAGTACTTC
-,TRBD2,TRBV5-1,TRBJ2-2,CASSLTLSGGANTGELFF,TGCGCCAGCAGCTTGACCCTTAGCGGGGGAGCTAACACCGGGGAGCTGTTTTTT
-,-,TRBV6-4,TRBJ2-1,CASSDWASAGGKFF,TGTGCCAGCAGTGACTGGGCGTCCGCTGGGGGCAAGTTCTTC
many,-,TRBV5-1,TRBJ2-3,CASSSTYTDTQYF,TGCGCCAGCAGCTCGACGTACACAGATACGCAGTATTTT
few,TRBD2,TRBV9,TRBJ2-7,CASGGTSGSLYEQYF,TGTGCCAGCGGGGGGACTAGCGGGAGTCTCTACGAGCAGTACTTC
many,-,TRBV7-2,TRBJ2-5,CASSSPDRTQYF,TGTGCCAGCAGCTCCCCAGATAGAACCCAGTACTTC
-,-,TRBV5-1,TRBJ2-7,CASRTGTDAYEQYF,TGCGCCAGCAGAACCGGGACGGACGCCTACGAGCAGTACTTC
-,TRBD1,TRBV5-6,TRBJ1-2,CASSPRQGNYGYTF,TGTGCCAGCAGCCCAAGACAGGGTAACTATGGCTACACCTTC
few,TRBD2,TRBV11-2,TRBJ2-1,CASSLGGGSFFF,TGTGCCAGCAGCTTAGGAGGCGGGAGCTTTTTCTTC
-,-,TRBV20-1,TRBJ2-5,CSAIIRGYQETQYF,TGCAGTGCTATCATTCGGGGGTACCAAGAGACCCAGTACTTC
-,-,TRBV7-2,TRBJ1-5,CASSSGTRESQPQHF,TGTGCCAGCAGCTCCGGGACAAGGGAAAGTCAGCCCCAGCATTTT
-,-,TRBV6-5,TRBJ2-7,CASSYSMDGYEQYF,TGTGCCAGCAGTTACTCGATGGACGGCTACGAGCAGTACTTC
-,TRBD1,TRBV3-1,TRBJ2-5,CASSLRQGVETQYF,TGTGCCAGCAGCCTCAGACAGGGGGTCGAGACCCAGTACTTC
-,-,TRBV20-1,TRBJ2-2,CSARDSNRGEAGELFF,TGCAGTGCTAGAGACTCGAATCGCGGGGAGGCCGGGGAGCTGTTTTTT
-,-,TRBV6-4,TRBJ2-1,CASSPGLLNGQFF,TGTGCCAGCAGCCCGGGACTTCTCAATGGGCAGTTCTTC
many,TRBD2,TRBV12-3/TRBV12-4,TRBJ2-3,CASSRDGTSGTDTQYF,TGTGCCAGCAGTCGGGATGGGACTAGCGGCACAGATACGCAGTATTTT
few,-,TRBV7-9,TRBJ2-1,CASSPMEGRNEQFF,TGTGCCAGCAGCCCTATGGAGGGTCGGAATGAGCAGTTCTTC
-,-,TRBV5-1,TRBJ2-1,CASSLDFGAELNEQFF,TGCGCCAGCAGCTTGGACTTCGGGGCAGAACTCAATGAGCAGTTCTTC
-,-,TRBV12-3/TRBV12-4,TRBJ2-2,CASSKQGIGELFF,TGTGCCAGCAGTAAACAGGGAATCGGGGAGCTGTTTTTT
-,-,TRBV5-6,TRBJ2-2,CASSPTGNTGELFF,TGTGCCAGCAGCCCCACAGGAAACACCGGGGAGCTGTTTTTT
few,TRBD2,TRBV5-6,TRBJ2-2,CASSFSAGIGELFF,TGTGCCAGCAGCTTTTCAGCGGGAATCGGGGAGCTGTTTTTT
-,TRBD2,TRBV28,TRBJ2-3,CASSLLRTRGADTQYF,TGTGCCAGCAGTTTATTGAGGACCCGGGGGGCAGATACGCAGTATTTT
many,-,TRBV24-1,TRBJ2-1,CATSTGRNEQFF,TGTGCCACCTCAACAGGGAGGAATGAGCAGTTCTTC
once,TRBD2,TRBV7-2,TRBJ2-3,CASSLARGSDTQYF,TGTGCCAGCAGCTTAGCGCGGGGGTCTGATACGCAGTATTTT
-,-,TRBV5-6,TRBJ2-7,CASSPNFTGYSYEQYF,TGTGCCAGCAGCCCCAACTTTACTGGCTACTCCTACGAGCAGTACTTC
once,-,TRBV5-1,TRBJ1-5,CASSPQGPQHF,TGCGCCAGCAGCCCCCAAGGGCCCCAGCATTTT
-,-,TRBV7-3,TRBJ1-2,CASSPQAGDGYTF,TGTGCCAGCAGCCCGCAGGCGGGAGACGGCTACACCTTC
few,-,TRBV12-3/TRBV12-4,TRBJ2-1,CASSPENTKGEQFF,TGTGCCAGCAGTCCGGAGAACACGAAAGGGGAGCAGTTCTTC